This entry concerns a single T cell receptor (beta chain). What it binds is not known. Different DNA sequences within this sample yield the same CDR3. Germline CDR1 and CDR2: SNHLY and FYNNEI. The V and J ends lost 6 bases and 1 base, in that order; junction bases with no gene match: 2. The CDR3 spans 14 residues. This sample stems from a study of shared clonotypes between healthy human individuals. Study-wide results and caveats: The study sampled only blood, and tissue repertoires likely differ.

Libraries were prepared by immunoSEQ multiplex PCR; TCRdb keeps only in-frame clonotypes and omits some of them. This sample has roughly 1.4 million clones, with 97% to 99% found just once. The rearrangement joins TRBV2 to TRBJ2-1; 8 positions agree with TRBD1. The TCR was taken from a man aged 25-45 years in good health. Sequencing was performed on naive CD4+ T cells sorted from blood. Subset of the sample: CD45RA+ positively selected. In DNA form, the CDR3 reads TGTGCCAGCAGCGGACAGGGTTCCTACAATGAGCAGTTCTTC. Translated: CASSGQGSYNEQFF.